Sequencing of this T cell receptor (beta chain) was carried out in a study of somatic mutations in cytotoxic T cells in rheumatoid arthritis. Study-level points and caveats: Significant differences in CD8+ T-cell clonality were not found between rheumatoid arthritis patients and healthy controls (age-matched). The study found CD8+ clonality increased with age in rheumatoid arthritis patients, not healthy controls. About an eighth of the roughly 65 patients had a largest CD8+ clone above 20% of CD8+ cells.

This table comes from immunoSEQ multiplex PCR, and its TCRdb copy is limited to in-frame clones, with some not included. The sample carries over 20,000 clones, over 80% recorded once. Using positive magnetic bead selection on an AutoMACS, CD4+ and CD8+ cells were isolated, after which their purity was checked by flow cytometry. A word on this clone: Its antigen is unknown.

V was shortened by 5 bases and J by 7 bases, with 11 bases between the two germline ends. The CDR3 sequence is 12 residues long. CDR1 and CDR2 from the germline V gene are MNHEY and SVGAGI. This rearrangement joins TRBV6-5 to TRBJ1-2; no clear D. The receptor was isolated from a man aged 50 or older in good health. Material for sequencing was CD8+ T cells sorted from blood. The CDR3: CASSVLGGGYTF. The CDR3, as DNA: TGTGCCAGCAGTGTACTGGGTGGTGGCTACACCTTC.